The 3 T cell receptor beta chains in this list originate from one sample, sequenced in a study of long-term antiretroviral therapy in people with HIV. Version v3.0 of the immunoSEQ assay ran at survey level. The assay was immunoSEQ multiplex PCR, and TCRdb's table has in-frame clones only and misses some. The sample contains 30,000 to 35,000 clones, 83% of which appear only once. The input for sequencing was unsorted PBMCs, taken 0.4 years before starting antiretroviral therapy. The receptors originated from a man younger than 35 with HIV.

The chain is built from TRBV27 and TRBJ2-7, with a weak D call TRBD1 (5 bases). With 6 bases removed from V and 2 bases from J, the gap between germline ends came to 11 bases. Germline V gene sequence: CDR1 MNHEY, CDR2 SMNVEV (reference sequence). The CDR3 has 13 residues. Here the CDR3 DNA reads TGTGCCAGCAGCCCCCAGGGTACCTACGAGCAGTACTTC. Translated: CASSPQGTYEQYF.

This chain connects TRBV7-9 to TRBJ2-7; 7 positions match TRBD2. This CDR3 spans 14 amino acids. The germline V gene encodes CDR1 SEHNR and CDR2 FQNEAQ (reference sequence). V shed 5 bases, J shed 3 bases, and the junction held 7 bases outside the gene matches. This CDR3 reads CASSGGGPGYEQYF. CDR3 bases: TGTGCCAGCAGCGGGGGAGGGCCTGGCTACGAGCAGTACTTC. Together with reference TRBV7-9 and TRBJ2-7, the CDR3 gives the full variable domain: DTGVSQNPRHKITKRGQNVTFRCDPISEHNRLYWYRQTLGQGPEFLTYFQNEAQLEKSRLLSDRFSAERPKGSFSTLEIQRTEQGDSAMYLCASSGGGPGYEQYFGPGTRLTVT.

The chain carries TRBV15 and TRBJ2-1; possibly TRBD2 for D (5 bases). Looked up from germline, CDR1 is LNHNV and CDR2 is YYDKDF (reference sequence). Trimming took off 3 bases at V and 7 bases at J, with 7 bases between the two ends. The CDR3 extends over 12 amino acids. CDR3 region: CATSRRGNEQFF. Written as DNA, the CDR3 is TGTGCCACCAGCAGGCGAGGGAATGAGCAGTTCTTC.